The sequence of this T cell receptor beta chain was determined in a study of post-analysis software for immune sequencing data. Notes on the study in general: Strong co-clustering by F measure was evident for samples that had been prepared in the same batch. Patients had higher frequencies than controls of a handful of TRBV segments, including TRBV5-6, TRBV5-1 and TRBV20-1. Multiple sclerosis was associated with a significant reduction in normalized Chao1 diversity relative to controls.

Unique molecular identifiers tagged the TCR beta cDNA libraries. TCRdb reprocessed the PCR reads with MiXCR, giving one entry per CDR3 protein. The sample lists 450,000 or so distinct CDR3 sequences; roughly 46% were seen once. Germline CDR1 reads KGHSH; CDR2 reads LQKENI. Trimming removed 0 bases from V and 5 bases from J, with 16 bases in between. The CDR3 runs 16 residues. About this clonotype: No antigen is known for it.

Material for sequencing was blood. The sequence derives from a girl aged 10-17 years with multiple sclerosis. V gene TRBV18 combines with J gene TRBJ2-5; D is undetermined. This CDR3 reads CASSPPQDGRWETQYF. In DNA, the CDR3 is TGTGCCAGCTCACCACCGCAGGACGGCCGGTGGGAGACCCAGTACTTC.